The entry that follows covers one T cell receptor (beta chain) sequence. Its antigen remains unknown. This entry belongs to a study of CD8+ T cells in alopecia areata. Looking at the study overall: Tofacitinib continued for 6 to 18 months and was then withheld for 6 months.

Reverse transcription of extracted RNA yielded cDNA, which provided the sequencing template. Sequenced by immunoSEQ multiplex PCR; TCRdb stores in-frame clones only, minus some. The sample contains around 140,000 clones, around 87% of which appear only once. In germline, CDR1 is SGHNT, CDR2 YYREEE (reference sequence). The trim removed 3 bases at V and 10 bases at J, leaving 9 bases unmatched. This CDR3 is built from 14 residues. The study's findings and limits: Scalp sequencing also captures normal skin's resident alphabeta T cells.

This chain uses TRBV5-4 with TRBJ2-1; 8 bases match TRBD2. This sample comprised CD8+ T cells sorted from blood, obtained at week 0. The origin of this receptor is a human donor with alopecia areata. CDR3 in DNA: TGTGCCAGCAGCTCGCCGGGACTAGTAGCGGAGCAGTTCTTC. As protein: CASSSPGLVAEQFF.